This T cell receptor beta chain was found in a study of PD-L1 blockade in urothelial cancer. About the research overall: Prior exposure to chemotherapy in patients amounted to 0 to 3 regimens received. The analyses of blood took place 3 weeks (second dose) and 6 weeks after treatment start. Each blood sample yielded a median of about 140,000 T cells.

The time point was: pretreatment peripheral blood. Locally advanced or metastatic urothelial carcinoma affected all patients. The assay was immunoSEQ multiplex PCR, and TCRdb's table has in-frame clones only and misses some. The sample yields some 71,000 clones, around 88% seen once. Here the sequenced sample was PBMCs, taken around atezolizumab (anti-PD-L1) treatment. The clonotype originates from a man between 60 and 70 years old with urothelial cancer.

The CDR3 sequence is CASSMTGGNYEQYF. The DNA for the CDR3 is TGTGCCAGTAGTATGACAGGGGGGAACTACGAGCAGTACTTC. J is TRBJ2-7 and V is TRBV19, with TRBD1 identical over 9 bases. With 3 bases clipped from V and 3 bases from J, the junction kept 3 bases outside the gene matches. Germline V gene lookup returns CDR1 LNHDA and CDR2 SQIVND (reference sequence). The CDR3 has 14 amino acids. Looking up the rest from reference TRBV19 and TRBJ2-7 gives the full variable domain: DGGITQSPKYLFRKEGQNVTLSCEQNLNHDAMYWYRQDPGQGLRLIYYSQIVNDFQKGDIAEGYSVSREKKESFPLTVTSAQKNPTAFYLCASSMTGGNYEQYFGPGTRLTVT.